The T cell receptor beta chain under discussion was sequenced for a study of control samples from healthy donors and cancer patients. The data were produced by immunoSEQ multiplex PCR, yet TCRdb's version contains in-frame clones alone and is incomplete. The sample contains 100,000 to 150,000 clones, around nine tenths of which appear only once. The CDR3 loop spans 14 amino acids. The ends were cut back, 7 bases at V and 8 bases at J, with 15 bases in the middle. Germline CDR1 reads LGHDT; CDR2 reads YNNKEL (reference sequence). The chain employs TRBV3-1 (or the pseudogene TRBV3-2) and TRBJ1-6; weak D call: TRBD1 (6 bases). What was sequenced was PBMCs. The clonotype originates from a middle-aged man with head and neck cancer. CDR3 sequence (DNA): TGTGCCAGCAACCACAGGGCAGCTTATTCACCCCTCCACTTT. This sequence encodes CASNHRAAYSPLHF.